These T cell receptor beta chains were read from a single sample in a study of blood T cell repertoires in COVID-19. Sequencing was performed with immunoSEQ multiplex PCR; in TCRdb, only in-frame clones are kept and a portion is missing. The sample comprises some 160,000 clones, 85% of which are singletons, and 6.2% rests with the top ten. Sequenced input: PBMCs or T cells enriched from blood (not recorded which). These receptors all come from a woman in her thirties or forties who had recovered from COVID-19. Each CDR3 is given with its conserved first and last residue. The D gene is left open where the match is weak. Only some rows state a clone size, as once, few, many or a class for expanded clones.

V gene: TRBV25-1; J gene: TRBJ2-2; D gene: NA; clone size: NA; CDR3 DNA: TGTGCCAGCAGTGTTCTCACCGGGGAGCTGTTTTTT; CDR3 protein: CASSVLTGELFF
V gene: TRBV9; J gene: TRBJ2-1; D gene: TRBD2; clone size: once; CDR3 DNA: TGTGCCAGCAGCGTAGCCGGTAGCGGGAGTCCCCTGGGGAATGAGCAGTTCTTC; CDR3 protein: CASSVAGSGSPLGNEQFF
V gene: TRBV15; J gene: TRBJ1-1; D gene: TRBD1; clone size: NA; CDR3 DNA: TGTGCCACCAGCCGGGACAGGGCAGGGGGCACTGAAGCTTTCTTT; CDR3 protein: CATSRDRAGGTEAFF
V gene: TRBV7-8; J gene: TRBJ2-2; D gene: TRBD1; clone size: NA; CDR3 DNA: TGTGCCAGCAGCCCGAGGTTGGGACAGGGGAGGTCCACCGGGGAGCTGTTTTTT; CDR3 protein: CASSPRLGQGRSTGELFF
V gene: TRBV2; J gene: TRBJ1-1; D gene: NA; clone size: NA; CDR3 DNA: TGTGCCAGCATCACAAGTGGGGGAGGAGGCACTGAAGCTTTCTTT; CDR3 protein: CASITSGGGGTEAFF
V gene: TRBV19; J gene: TRBJ1-2; D gene: NA; clone size: NA; CDR3 DNA: TGTGCCAGTAGTATACTGGGGACCGCAGGGGCGGGCTATGGCTACACCTTC; CDR3 protein: CASSILGTAGAGYGYTF
V gene: TRBV19; J gene: TRBJ1-2; D gene: TRBD1; clone size: few; CDR3 DNA: TGTGCCAGTAGTCAATCGACAGGGGGTAGGAGAAACTATGGCTACACCTTC; CDR3 protein: CASSQSTGGRRNYGYTF
V gene: TRBV7-8; J gene: TRBJ1-2; D gene: TRBD1; clone size: NA; CDR3 DNA: TGTGCCAGCAGCCTGGGGACAGGAGGTGGCTACACCTTC; CDR3 protein: CASSLGTGGGYTF
V gene: TRBV10-2; J gene: TRBJ2-1; D gene: TRBD2; clone size: few; CDR3 DNA: TGCGCCAGCAGTGAGCCGCTAGCGGGGGGGCCTTCAAATGAGCAGTTCTTC; CDR3 protein: CASSEPLAGGPSNEQFF
V gene: TRBV3-1/TRBV3-2; J gene: TRBJ2-1; D gene: TRBD1; clone size: NA; CDR3 DNA: TGTGCCAGCAGCCTTACAGGGGTTGGTGAGCAGTTCTTC; CDR3 protein: CASSLTGVGEQFF
V gene: TRBV5-1; J gene: TRBJ2-7; D gene: NA; clone size: NA; CDR3 DNA: TGCGCCAGCAGCCGGGAGGGACAGATCTACGAGCAGTACTTC; CDR3 protein: CASSREGQIYEQYF
V gene: TRBV24-1; J gene: TRBJ1-2; D gene: NA; clone size: NA; CDR3 DNA: TGTGCCACCAGTGACCACAGCGGGCGACACTTCGGCTACACCTTC; CDR3 protein: CATSDHSGRHFGYTF
V gene: TRBV30; J gene: TRBJ1-2; D gene: TRBD1; clone size: NA; CDR3 DNA: TGTGCCTGGAGTAGGGGGCAGGGTGGCTACACCTTC; CDR3 protein: CAWSRGQGGYTF
V gene: TRBV12-3/TRBV12-4; J gene: TRBJ2-3; D gene: NA; clone size: NA; CDR3 DNA: TGTGCCAGCGGAGTTTACACAGATACGCAGTATTTT; CDR3 protein: CASGVYTDTQYF
V gene: TRBV10-3; J gene: TRBJ2-1; D gene: TRBD1; clone size: NA; CDR3 DNA: TGTGCCATCAGCCCGGACAGGAATTACAATGAGCAGTTCTTC; CDR3 protein: CAISPDRNYNEQFF
V gene: TRBV24-1; J gene: TRBJ2-2; D gene: TRBD1; clone size: NA; CDR3 DNA: TGTGCCACCAGTGGGACAGGGGGCGGATTGAACACCGGGGAGCTGTTTTTT; CDR3 protein: CATSGTGGGLNTGELFF
V gene: TRBV19; J gene: TRBJ2-7; D gene: TRBD1; clone size: once; CDR3 DNA: TGTGCCAGTAAGGACAGGACTGGCGTGGGCTACGAGCAGTACTTC; CDR3 protein: CASKDRTGVGYEQYF
V gene: TRBV12-3/TRBV12-4; J gene: TRBJ1-2; D gene: TRBD1; clone size: NA; CDR3 DNA: TGTGCCAGCATAGAGGGACAGGGGTTTGGCTACACCTTC; CDR3 protein: CASIEGQGFGYTF
V gene: TRBV7-9; J gene: TRBJ1-1; D gene: NA; clone size: NA; CDR3 DNA: TGTGCCAGCAGCTCAATACAGGTTAAAGACACTGAAGCTTTCTTT; CDR3 protein: CASSSIQVKDTEAFF
V gene: TRBV7-9; J gene: TRBJ1-1; D gene: NA; clone size: NA; CDR3 DNA: TGTGCCAGCAGCTCCAATAACGACAGGTCTTCGAACACTGAAGCTTTCTTT; CDR3 protein: CASSSNNDRSSNTEAFF
V gene: TRBV5-1; J gene: TRBJ1-2; D gene: NA; clone size: NA; CDR3 DNA: TGCGCCAGCAGCACCGCGGGGGACTATGGCTACACCTTC; CDR3 protein: CASSTAGDYGYTF
V gene: TRBV4-2; J gene: TRBJ1-1; D gene: NA; clone size: NA; CDR3 DNA: TGTGCCAGCAGCGCGGGTAACACTGAAGCTTTCTTT; CDR3 protein: CASSAGNTEAFF
V gene: TRBV5-1; J gene: TRBJ1-5; D gene: NA; clone size: NA; CDR3 DNA: TGCGCCACCATGCAGGGGATCGATCAGCCCCAGCATTTT; CDR3 protein: CATMQGIDQPQHF
V gene: TRBV5-1; J gene: TRBJ1-2; D gene: NA; clone size: few; CDR3 DNA: TGCGCCAGCAGCTTTACTGAGGCTAACTATGGCTACACCTTC; CDR3 protein: CASSFTEANYGYTF
V gene: TRBV19; J gene: TRBJ1-2; D gene: TRBD1; clone size: NA; CDR3 DNA: TGTGCCAGTAGTCCCCCCGGACAGGGGCCCTTTGATGGCTACACCTTC; CDR3 protein: CASSPPGQGPFDGYTF
V gene: TRBV28; J gene: TRBJ2-1; D gene: TRBD2; clone size: NA; CDR3 DNA: TGTGCCAGCCAGGATCCTAGCGGGGGGGCCGTTGCCTACAATGAGCAGTTCTTC; CDR3 protein: CASQDPSGGAVAYNEQFF
V gene: TRBV30; J gene: TRBJ2-1; D gene: TRBD2; clone size: NA; CDR3 DNA: TGTGCCTACCCGGGGGGGAGCTCCTACAATGAGCAGTTCTTC; CDR3 protein: CAYPGGSSYNEQFF
V gene: TRBV30; J gene: TRBJ2-2; D gene: TRBD1; clone size: NA; CDR3 DNA: TGTGCCTGGAACATACAGGGGACCGGGGAGCTGTTTTTT; CDR3 protein: CAWNIQGTGELFF
V gene: TRBV3-1/TRBV3-2; J gene: TRBJ1-5; D gene: NA; clone size: few; CDR3 DNA: TGTGCCAGCAGCCAAGATTCAAACAATCAGCCCCAGCATTTT; CDR3 protein: CASSQDSNNQPQHF
V gene: TRBV20-1; J gene: TRBJ1-3; D gene: NA; clone size: NA; CDR3 DNA: TGCAGTGCTAGTAAAGGGGTCTCCGGGGGGGGAAACACCATATATTTT; CDR3 protein: CSASKGVSGGGNTIYF
V gene: TRBV3-1/TRBV3-2; J gene: TRBJ2-5; D gene: NA; clone size: NA; CDR3 DNA: TGTGCCAGCAGCCAAATAGCTAGTATCCAGTACTTC; CDR3 protein: CASSQIASIQYF
V gene: TRBV30; J gene: TRBJ1-6; D gene: NA; clone size: NA; CDR3 DNA: TGTGCCTGGAGTGGGGGACTGATTAATTCACCCCTCCACTTT; CDR3 protein: CAWSGGLINSPLHF
V gene: TRBV11-2; J gene: TRBJ2-1; D gene: TRBD2; clone size: NA; CDR3 DNA: TGTGCCAGCAGCTTAGGGGATAGCGGGAGCTCCTACAATGAGCAGTTCTTC; CDR3 protein: CASSLGDSGSSYNEQFF
V gene: TRBV6-1; J gene: TRBJ1-3; D gene: NA; clone size: NA; CDR3 DNA: TGTGCCAGCAGTGAAGGGGGCGCTGGAAACACCATATATTTT; CDR3 protein: CASSEGGAGNTIYF
V gene: TRBV6-5; J gene: TRBJ2-1; D gene: TRBD1; clone size: once; CDR3 DNA: TGTGCCAGCAGTTACAGGGGGCGCAATGAGCAGTTCTTC; CDR3 protein: CASSYRGRNEQFF
V gene: TRBV9; J gene: TRBJ1-2; D gene: NA; clone size: once; CDR3 DNA: TGTGCCAGCAGCGTCAGGGTTAACTATGGCTACACCTTC; CDR3 protein: CASSVRVNYGYTF
V gene: TRBV7-9; J gene: TRBJ2-1; D gene: TRBD2; clone size: NA; CDR3 DNA: TGTGCCAGCAGCTTATTGAGGACTAGCGGGAGGGATGAGCAGTTCTTC; CDR3 protein: CASSLLRTSGRDEQFF
V gene: TRBV7-9; J gene: TRBJ2-5; D gene: NA; clone size: NA; CDR3 DNA: TGTGCCAGCAGTCCCTTGGTGGCAAGAGAGACCCAGTACTTC; CDR3 protein: CASSPLVARETQYF
V gene: TRBV11-2; J gene: TRBJ1-3; D gene: TRBD1; clone size: few; CDR3 DNA: TGTGCCAGCAGCCGGGACAGGCCCTCTGGAAACACCATATATTTT; CDR3 protein: CASSRDRPSGNTIYF
V gene: TRBV4-1; J gene: TRBJ2-7; D gene: NA; clone size: NA; CDR3 DNA: TGCGCCAGCAGCCACAATAGCGTTGGAGAGCAGTACTTC; CDR3 protein: CASSHNSVGEQYF
V gene: TRBV2; J gene: TRBJ2-5; D gene: NA; clone size: NA; CDR3 DNA: TGTGCCAGCAGTGGTCTGGTCAGAGAGACCCAGTACTTC; CDR3 protein: CASSGLVRETQYF
V gene: TRBV4-1; J gene: TRBJ1-2; D gene: NA; clone size: NA; CDR3 DNA: TGCGCCAGCAGCCAAGCGGTCAAAGGGGGCTATGGCTACACCTTC; CDR3 protein: CASSQAVKGGYGYTF
V gene: TRBV19; J gene: TRBJ1-5; D gene: TRBD1; clone size: NA; CDR3 DNA: TGTGCCAGTAGTATAGGTAGGACAGGGGACCTCTTGGGCAATCAGCCCCAGCATTTT; CDR3 protein: CASSIGRTGDLLGNQPQHF
V gene: TRBV3-1/TRBV3-2; J gene: TRBJ1-1; D gene: TRBD1; clone size: NA; CDR3 DNA: TGTGCCAGCAGCCCAGGACAGGGGACCGACACTGAAGCTTTCTTT; CDR3 protein: CASSPGQGTDTEAFF
V gene: TRBV11-1; J gene: TRBJ2-3; D gene: TRBD1; clone size: NA; CDR3 DNA: TGTGCCAGCAGCTGGGACAGAAACACAGATACGCAGTATTTT; CDR3 protein: CASSWDRNTDTQYF
V gene: TRBV6-5; J gene: TRBJ1-2; D gene: TRBD1; clone size: NA; CDR3 DNA: TGTGCCAGCAGTTACTTTACGACAGGGGGCTACACCTTC; CDR3 protein: CASSYFTTGGYTF
V gene: TRBV4-1; J gene: TRBJ2-1; D gene: NA; clone size: NA; CDR3 DNA: TGCGCCAGCAGCCAAGGGCTAGCAGACTACAATGAGCAGTTCTTC; CDR3 protein: CASSQGLADYNEQFF
V gene: TRBV5-1; J gene: TRBJ2-3; D gene: TRBD2; clone size: once; CDR3 DNA: TGCGCCAGCAGCCTCGCTAGCGGGAGAAGCACAGATACGCAGTATTTT; CDR3 protein: CASSLASGRSTDTQYF
V gene: TRBV2; J gene: TRBJ1-3; D gene: NA; clone size: NA; CDR3 DNA: TGTGCCAGCAGCTCAGATCCCTCTGGAAACACCATATATTTT; CDR3 protein: CASSSDPSGNTIYF
V gene: TRBV6-5; J gene: TRBJ1-1; D gene: NA; clone size: NA; CDR3 DNA: TGTGCCAGCATCAGTGGGGCCGATGCTTTCTTT; CDR3 protein: CASISGADAFF
V gene: TRBV30; J gene: TRBJ2-7; D gene: NA; clone size: NA; CDR3 DNA: TGTGCCTGGAGTAGGGGGTACGAGCAGTACTTC; CDR3 protein: CAWSRGYEQYF
V gene: TRBV5-8; J gene: TRBJ2-7; D gene: TRBD1; clone size: NA; CDR3 DNA: TGTGCCAGCAGCTTGCGGGGACAGTTCCCCACCCCTCCCGAGCAGTACTTC; CDR3 protein: CASSLRGQFPTPPEQYF
V gene: TRBV5-1; J gene: TRBJ2-3; D gene: TRBD1; clone size: NA; CDR3 DNA: TGCGCCAGCAGTCGACCGCGGGACAGGGGGCAACAAGATACGCAGTATTTT; CDR3 protein: CASSRPRDRGQQDTQYF
V gene: TRBV27; J gene: TRBJ1-1; D gene: TRBD1; clone size: NA; CDR3 DNA: TGTGCCAGCAGATCCGGGACAGCCGGAACTGAAGCTTTCTTT; CDR3 protein: CASRSGTAGTEAFF